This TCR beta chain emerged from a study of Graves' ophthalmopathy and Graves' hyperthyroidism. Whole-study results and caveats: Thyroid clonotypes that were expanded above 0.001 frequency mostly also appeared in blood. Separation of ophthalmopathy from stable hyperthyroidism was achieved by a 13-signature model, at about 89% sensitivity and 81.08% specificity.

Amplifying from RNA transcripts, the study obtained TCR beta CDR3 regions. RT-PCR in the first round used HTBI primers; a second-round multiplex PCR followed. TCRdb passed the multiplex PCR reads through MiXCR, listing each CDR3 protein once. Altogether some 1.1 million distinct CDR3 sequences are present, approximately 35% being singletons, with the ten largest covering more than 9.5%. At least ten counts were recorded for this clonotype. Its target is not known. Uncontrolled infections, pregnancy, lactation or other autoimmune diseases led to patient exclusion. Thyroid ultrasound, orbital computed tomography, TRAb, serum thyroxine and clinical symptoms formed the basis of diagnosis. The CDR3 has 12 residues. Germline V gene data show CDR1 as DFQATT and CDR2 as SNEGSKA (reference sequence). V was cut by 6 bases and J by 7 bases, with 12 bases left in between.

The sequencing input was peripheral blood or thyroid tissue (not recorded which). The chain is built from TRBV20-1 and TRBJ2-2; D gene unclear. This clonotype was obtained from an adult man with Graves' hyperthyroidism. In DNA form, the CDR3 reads TGCAGTGCAGCCCATGGGGACGGGGAGCTGTTTTTT. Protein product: CSAAHGDGELFF.